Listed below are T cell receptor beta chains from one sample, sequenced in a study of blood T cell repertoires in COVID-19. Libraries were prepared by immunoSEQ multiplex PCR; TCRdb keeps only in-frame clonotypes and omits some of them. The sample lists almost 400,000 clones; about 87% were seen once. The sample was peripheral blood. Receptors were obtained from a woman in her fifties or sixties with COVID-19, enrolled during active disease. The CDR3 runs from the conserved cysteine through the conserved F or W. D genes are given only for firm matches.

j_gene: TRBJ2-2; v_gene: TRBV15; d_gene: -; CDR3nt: TGTGCCACCAGCAGTCCAGGATCGAGCACCGGGGAGCTGTTTTTT; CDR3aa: CATSSPGSSTGELFF
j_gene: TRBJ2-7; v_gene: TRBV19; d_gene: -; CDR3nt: TGTGCCAGTGGCAGGGATCCCTACGAGCAGTACTTC; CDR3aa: CASGRDPYEQYF
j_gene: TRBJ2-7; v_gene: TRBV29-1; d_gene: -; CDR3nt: TGCAGCGTTGGCCTATCGGGGGACGAGCAGTACTTC; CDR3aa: CSVGLSGDEQYF
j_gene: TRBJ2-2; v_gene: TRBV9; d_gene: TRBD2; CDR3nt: TGTGCCAGCAGCGAACTAGCGGGAGACACCGGGGAGCTGTTTTTT; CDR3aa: CASSELAGDTGELFF
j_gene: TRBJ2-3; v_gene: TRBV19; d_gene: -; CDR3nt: TGTGCCAGTAACCCTGGGGGACTTCAAGGAGATACGCAGTATTTT; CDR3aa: CASNPGGLQGDTQYF
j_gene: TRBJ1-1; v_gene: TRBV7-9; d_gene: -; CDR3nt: TGTGCCAGCAGCTCCGTAAACAGGGTGGAAGCTTTCTTT; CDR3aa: CASSSVNRVEAFF
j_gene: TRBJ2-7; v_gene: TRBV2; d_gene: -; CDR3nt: TGTGCCAGCAACCCGGGGGGGACAGGGAGGTCGTACGAGCAGTACTTC; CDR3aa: CASNPGGTGRSYEQYF
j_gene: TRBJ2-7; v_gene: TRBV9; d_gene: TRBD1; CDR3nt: TGTGCCAGCAGCGCCCAGCCGCCCGGGACAGGGTCAATCGAGCAGTACTTC; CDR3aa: CASSAQPPGTGSIEQYF
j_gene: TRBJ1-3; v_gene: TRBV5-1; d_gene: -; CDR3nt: TGCGCCAGCAGCCTTAGCAGCTCTGGAAACACCATATATTTT; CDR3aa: CASSLSSSGNTIYF
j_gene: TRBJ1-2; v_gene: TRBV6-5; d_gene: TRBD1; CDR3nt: TGTGCCGCCGGGACAGGGAGACTATATGGCTACACCTTC; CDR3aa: CAAGTGRLYGYTF
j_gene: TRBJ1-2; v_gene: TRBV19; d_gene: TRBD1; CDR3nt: TGTGCCAGTAGGACAGGGGCGATGGGCTATGGCTACACCTTC; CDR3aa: CASRTGAMGYGYTF
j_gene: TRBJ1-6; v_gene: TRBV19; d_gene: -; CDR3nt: TGTGCCAGTAGTATAGCCGGACAGATTAATTCACCCCTCCACTTT; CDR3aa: CASSIAGQINSPLHF
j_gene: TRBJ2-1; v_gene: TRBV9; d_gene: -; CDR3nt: TGTGCCAGCGGATGGGGGGTCAATGAAGGTGATGAGCAGTTCTTC; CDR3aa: CASGWGVNEGDEQFF
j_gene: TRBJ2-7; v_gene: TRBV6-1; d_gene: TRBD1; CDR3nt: TGTGCCAGCAGTGACCCTCGACAGGGGTCCAGGGGGTCCTACGAGCAGTACTTC; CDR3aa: CASSDPRQGSRGSYEQYF
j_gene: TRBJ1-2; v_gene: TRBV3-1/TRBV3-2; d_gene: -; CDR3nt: TGTGCCAGCAGCCAAGTCCCCCCAGACAGTAACTATGGCTACACCTTC; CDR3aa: CASSQVPPDSNYGYTF
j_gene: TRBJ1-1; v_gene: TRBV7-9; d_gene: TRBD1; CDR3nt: TGTGCCAGCAGAGCAGGGGGCGCGGAAAACACTGAAGCTTTCTTT; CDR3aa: CASRAGGAENTEAFF
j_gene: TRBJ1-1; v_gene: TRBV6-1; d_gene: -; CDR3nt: TGTGCCAGCAGTGACAGGGTCACTGAAGCTTTCTTT; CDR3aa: CASSDRVTEAFF
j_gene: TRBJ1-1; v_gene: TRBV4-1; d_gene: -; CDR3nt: TGCGCCAGCAGCCAAGCTGGCGGGACGAGGACTGAAGCTTTCTTT; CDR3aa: CASSQAGGTRTEAFF
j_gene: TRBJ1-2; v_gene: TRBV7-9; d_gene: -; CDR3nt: TGTGCCAGCAGCTTATACGGTGGGGGGGTAACTGGCTACACCTTC; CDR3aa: CASSLYGGGVTGYTF
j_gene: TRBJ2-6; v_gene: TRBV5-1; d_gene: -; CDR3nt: TGCGCCAGCAGCCTACGCAGGGGAGACGGGGCCAACGTCCTGACTTTC; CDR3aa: CASSLRRGDGANVLTF
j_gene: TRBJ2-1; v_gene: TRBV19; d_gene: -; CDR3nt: TGTGCCAGTAGTGTCAAATCCTACAATGAGCAGTTCTTC; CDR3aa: CASSVKSYNEQFF
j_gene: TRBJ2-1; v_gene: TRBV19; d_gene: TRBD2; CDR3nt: TGTGCCAGTCGGACTAGCGGGGGAGAGAATGAGCAGTTCTTC; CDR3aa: CASRTSGGENEQFF